This T cell receptor (beta chain) comes out of a study of response to subunit inactivated influenza vaccine. TCRdb passed the RT-PCR reads through MiXCR, listing each CDR3 protein once. The sample consists of 500,000 to 600,000 distinct CDR3 sequences, approximately 10% of them appearing once. This clonotype has only a few counts. The sample in question was PBMCs from blood, obtained on the day of vaccination. This TCR came from a man aged 50 to 59 who received an inactivated influenza vaccine.

CDR3 nucleotides: TGTGCCAGCAGGTACGCTTCAGGGGGCGGCAATCAGCCCCAGCATTTT. Amino acids: CASRYASGGGNQPQHF. The chain is built from TRBV6-2 or TRBV6-3 and TRBJ1-5; TRBD1 matches at 8 bases. The CDR3 is 16 amino acids. The germline gives CDR1 MNHEY, CDR2 SVGEGT. V shed 6 bases, J shed 2 bases, and the junction held 9 bases outside the gene matches.